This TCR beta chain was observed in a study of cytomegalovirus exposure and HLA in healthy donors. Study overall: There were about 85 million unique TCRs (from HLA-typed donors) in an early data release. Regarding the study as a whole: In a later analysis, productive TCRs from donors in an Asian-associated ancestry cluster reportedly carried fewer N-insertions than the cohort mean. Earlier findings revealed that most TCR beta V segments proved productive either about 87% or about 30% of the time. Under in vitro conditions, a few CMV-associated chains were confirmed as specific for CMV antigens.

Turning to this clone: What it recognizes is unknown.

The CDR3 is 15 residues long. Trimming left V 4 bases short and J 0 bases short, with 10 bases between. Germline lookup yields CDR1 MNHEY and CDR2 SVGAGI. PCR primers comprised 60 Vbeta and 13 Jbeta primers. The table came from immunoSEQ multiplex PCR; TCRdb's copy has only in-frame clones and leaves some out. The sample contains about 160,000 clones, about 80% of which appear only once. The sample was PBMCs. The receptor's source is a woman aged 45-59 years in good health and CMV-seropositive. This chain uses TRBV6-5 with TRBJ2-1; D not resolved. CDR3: CASSSLTSSYNEQFF. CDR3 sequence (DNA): TGTGCCAGCAGTTCCTTAACAAGCTCCTACAATGAGCAGTTCTTC.